Shown below are 8 T cell receptor beta chains from a single sample sequenced in a study of radiotherapy plus CTLA-4 blockade in lung cancer. The assay was immunoSEQ multiplex PCR, and TCRdb's table has in-frame clones only and misses some. Of over 75,000 clones listed, roughly four fifths are singletons. This material consisted of peripheral blood, taken from a patient treated with radiotherapy plus ipilimumab. The receptors originated from a human donor with non-small cell lung cancer who had stable disease on radiotherapy plus ipilimumab.

This clone was seen a single time. The chain combines TRBV25-1 with TRBJ1-1; TRBD1 might be the D (5 bases). The ends were cut back, 1 base at V and 5 bases at J, with 11 bases in the middle. CDR1 and CDR2 from the germline V gene are MGHDK and SYGVNS. CDR3 length equals 14 residues. The CDR3 protein is CASSEWGKGTEAFF. The CDR3 DNA follows: TGTGCCAGCAGTGAATGGGGCAAGGGAACTGAAGCTTTCTTT.

This clone showed up just once. CDR3 protein: CASSPPLGGANTEAFF. Here the CDR3 DNA reads TGTGCCAGCAGTCCACCCCTAGGGGGCGCGAACACTGAAGCTTTCTTT. The chain recombines TRBV28 with TRBJ1-1, with 7 bases aligning to TRBD1. V dropped 5 bases and J dropped 1; count of bases not matched to a gene: 10. Germline values: CDR1 MDHEN, CDR2 SYDVKM. CDR3 length equals 16 residues.

This clone was recorded a few times. The chain links TRBV21-1 to TRBJ1-1; the D segment call TRBD1 is taken from the table without a DNA check. TRBV21-1 is flagged as a pseudogene. This CDR3 contains 15 residues. CDR3 sequence reads: CASSKVPGHNTEAFF. The CDR3 coding sequence is TGTGCCAGCAGCAAAGTCCCTGGACACAACACTGAAGCTTTCTTT.

This clone has only one observation. The CDR3 loop is CASSGQRNQPQHF. In DNA form, the CDR3 reads TGTGCCAGCAGCGGACAACGGAATCAGCCCCAGCATTTT. This sequence joins TRBV27 and TRBJ1-5, with a possible D match to TRBD1 (5 bases). V lost 6 bases and J lost 4, with 10 bases in between. The germline V gene has CDR1 MNHEY and CDR2 SMNVEV (reference sequence). The CDR3 has 13 amino acids.

This chain uses TRBV19 with TRBJ2-7; 8 nucleotides match TRBD2. V lost 3 bases and J lost 5; bases outside the gene matches: 9. The CDR3 is made up of 15 amino acids. Per the germline V gene, CDR1 is LNHDA and CDR2 is SQIVND (reference sequence). CDR3 DNA: TGTGCCAGTAGTATCGGGACGGGAGGGCAGGACGAGCAGTACTTC. Its protein is CASSIGTGGQDEQYF.

This chain links TRBV11-2 with TRBJ1-3; possibly TRBD1 for D (5 bases). The CDR3 covers 14 residues. The germline V gene has CDR1 SGHAT and CDR2 FQNNGV. The ends were cut back, 4 bases at V and 0 bases at J, with 7 bases in the middle. DNA of the CDR3: TGTGCCAGCAGCTGGGACCTCTCTGGAAACACCATATATTTT. Translating gives CASSWDLSGNTIYF.

The chain links TRBV9 to TRBJ1-4; no clear D gene. V shed 2 bases and J shed 4 bases, with 9 bases lying between them. The CDR3 spans 14 residues. Germline V lookup: CDR1 SGDLS, CDR2 YYNGEE. Here the CDR3 DNA reads TGTGCCAGCAGCGTCGACTTGGGTAATGAAAAACTGTTTTTT. This encodes CASSVDLGNEKLFF.

The rearrangement joins TRBV11-2 to TRBJ2-7; 10 positions agree with TRBD2. The junction had 10 bases not matched to a gene; V was cut back by 5 bases and J by 6 bases. This CDR3 comprises 15 residues. Germline assignment: CDR1 SGHAT and CDR2 FQNNGV. This CDR3 reads CASSPGQREGSEQYF. The CDR3 nucleotides read TGTGCCAGCAGCCCAGGTCAGCGGGAGGGCTCCGAGCAGTACTTC.